These 18 T cell receptor beta chains were all obtained from the same sample, sequenced in a study of blood T cell repertoires in COVID-19. Libraries were prepared by immunoSEQ multiplex PCR; TCRdb keeps only in-frame clonotypes and omits some of them. This sample has around 150,000 clones; 80% to 95% occur once, and the top ten carry 4.6%. The sample was peripheral blood. All receptors come from a woman in her forties or fifties with acute or convalescent COVID-19.

The chain combines TRBV3-1 (or the pseudogene TRBV3-2) with TRBJ1-3; D gene ambiguous. CDR1 is LGHDT and CDR2 is YNNKEL in the germline V gene (reference sequence). Trimming shortened V by 0 bases and J by 4 bases, and 4 bases separated the two germline ends. This CDR3 has 13 residues. The CDR3 loop reads CASSQEEGNTIYF. CDR3 nucleotide sequence: TGTGCCAGCAGCCAAGAAGAGGGAAACACCATATATTTT.

This clone was seen just once. This rearrangement joins TRBV14 to TRBJ1-3; tentatively, D is TRBD1 (5 bases). This CDR3 is built from 13 residues. The V end was cut by 5 bases, the J end by 4 bases, with 9 bases between. The germline V gene has CDR1 SGHDN and CDR2 FVKESK. The DNA for the CDR3 is TGTGCCAGCAGCTTAGCAGGGGGAAACACCATATATTTT. This translates into CASSLAGGNTIYF.

The chain employs TRBV11-2 and TRBJ2-5, with unresolved D. Germline CDR1 and CDR2: SGHAT and FQNNGV. V was clipped by 4 bases and J by 4 bases, with 22 bases between them. This CDR3 spans 17 amino acids. This CDR3 is CASSSPTLQSRGETQYF. The CDR3 DNA reads as TGTGCCAGCAGCTCCCCGACTCTACAATCACGAGGAGAGACCCAGTACTTC.

Only one count was recorded for this clone. The chain uses TRBV27 and TRBJ2-3; D is uncertain. This CDR3 region has 15 residues. Germline CDR1 is MNHEY and CDR2 is SMNVEV (reference sequence). With 6 bases removed from V and 0 bases from J, the gap between germline ends came to 13 bases. Written as DNA, the CDR3 is TGTGCCAGCAGCCTCGCGCGCCCTAGCACAGATACGCAGTATTTT. It specifies CASSLARPSTDTQYF.

The CDR3 is CATMTGKNTGELFF. DNA of the CDR3: TGTGCCACGATGACAGGGAAGAACACCGGGGAGCTGTTTTTT. The chain employs TRBV24-1 and TRBJ2-2, with 7 positions matching TRBD1. This CDR3 region has 14 residues. Germline values: CDR1 KGHDR, CDR2 SFDVKD. The J segment lost 1 base and the V segment lost 10 bases, leaving 5 bases of the junction unmatched.

The rearrangement links TRBV28 to TRBJ2-1, with D perhaps matching TRBD1 (5 bases). This CDR3 comprises 15 residues. V was clipped by 8 bases and J by 2 bases, with 16 bases between them. Looked up from germline, CDR1 is MDHEN and CDR2 is SYDVKM. CDR3 nucleotides: TGTGCCAGCGCGGCCCAGGGCATCACCTACAATGAGCAGTTCTTC. The encoded protein is CASAAQGITYNEQFF.

Comment on this clone: Other DNA sequences of this sample code for an identical CDR3. J is TRBJ1-1 and V is TRBV12-3 or TRBV12-4; tentatively, D is TRBD1 (5 bases). Trimming removed 5 bases at V and 4 bases at J, with 8 bases between. There are 12 residues in the CDR3. The CDR3 protein is CASSPQGTEAFF. The CDR3 DNA sequence: TGTGCCAGCAGTCCCCAGGGCACTGAAGCTTTCTTT.

This clone has a single count. The chain uses TRBV30 and TRBJ1-5, with D uncertain. From germline, CDR1 is GTSNPN and CDR2 SVGIG (reference sequence). Deletions cut 2 bases from V and 2 bases from J, with 7 bases between. This CDR3 has 13 residues. CDR3 loop: CAWSFSGNQPQHF. CDR3 in DNA: TGTGCCTGGAGTTTCAGTGGCAATCAGCCCCAGCATTTT.

This chain links TRBV6-5 with TRBJ2-7, with 10 bases aligning to TRBD2. This CDR3 spans 15 amino acids. V shed 6 bases, J shed 3 bases, and the junction held 8 bases outside the gene matches. CDR1 and CDR2 (germline): MNHEY, SVGAGI. This CDR3 is CASRSTSGTLYEQYF. The CDR3 coding sequence is TGTGCCAGCAGGTCCACTAGCGGGACCCTCTACGAGCAGTACTTC.

V usage is TRBV15 and J usage is TRBJ1-1; D uncertain. This CDR3 spans 13 amino acids. Trimming stripped 5 bases from V and 3 bases from J, with 10 bases between. In germline, CDR1 is LNHNV, CDR2 YYDKDF (reference sequence). The CDR3 loop reads CATSVVSDTEAFF. Here the CDR3 DNA reads TGTGCCACCAGCGTGGTATCGGACACTGAAGCTTTCTTT.

The rearrangement joins TRBV9 to TRBJ2-5, with a weak D call TRBD1 (5 bases). Germline CDR1 reads SGDLS; CDR2 reads YYNGEE. Trimming took 4 bases from V and 5 from J, leaving 21 bases between them. CDR3 length equals 16 residues. The CDR3 region is CASSHNMADSKETQYF. CDR3 bases: TGTGCCAGCAGCCATAATATGGCCGACAGTAAGGAGACCCAGTACTTC. The full variable domain, completed using reference TRBV9 and TRBJ2-5, is DSGVTQTPKHLITATGQRVTLRCSPRSGDLSVYWYQQSLDQGLQFLIQYYNGEERAKGNILERFSAQQFPDLHSELNLSSLELGDSALYFCASSHNMADSKETQYFGPGTRLLVL.

The J gene is TRBJ2-1, the V gene TRBV6-6; 8 bases line up with TRBD1. CDR1 MNHNY and CDR2 SVGAGI come from the germline V gene (reference sequence). This CDR3 has 14 residues. The V and J ends lost 2 bases and 6 bases, in that order; junction bases with no gene match: 3. The CDR3 DNA follows: TGTGCCAGCAGTTACACGACAGGGGCCAATGAGCAGTTCTTC. Encoded protein: CASSYTTGANEQFF.

The CDR3 DNA follows: TGTGCCAGTAGTCCCTTGAGGGGACCGGGAGGGGAGCAGTTCTTC. Translating it yields CASSPLRGPGGEQFF. The V and J genes are TRBV19 and TRBJ2-1; 8 bases match TRBD2. V dropped 5 bases and J dropped 10; count of bases not matched to a gene: 13. Germline loops: CDR1 LNHDA, CDR2 SQIVND (reference sequence). This CDR3 is 15 amino acids long.

The chain links TRBV7-6 to TRBJ2-4; 7 nucleotides line up with TRBD1. The length of the CDR3 is 14 residues. The V segment lost 4 bases and the J segment 15 bases; nucleotides outside the gene matches: 15. Germline CDR1 SGHVS, CDR2 FNYEAQ. The CDR3 sequence is CASSSDRTGLNWYF. CDR3 nucleotide sequence: TGTGCCAGCAGCTCCGACCGGACAGGTTTAAATTGGTACTTC.

This clone was found once. This rearrangement joins TRBV4-1 to TRBJ1-5; 10 bases map to TRBD1. Germline loops: CDR1 MGHRA, CDR2 YSYEKL. The V and J ends lost 3 bases and 7 bases, in that order; junction bases with no gene match: 9. CDR3 length: 16 amino acids. CDR3 amino acids: CASSHTADRGGQPQHF. CDR3 sequence (DNA): TGCGCCAGCAGCCATACAGCGGACAGGGGGGGCCAGCCCCAGCATTTT.

V gene TRBV2 combines with J gene TRBJ1-2; D perhaps matches TRBD1 (6 bases). Germline V gene data show CDR1 as SNHLY and CDR2 as FYNNEI. The CDR3 runs 12 residues. Trimming left V 4 bases short and J 6 bases short, with 9 bases between. The CDR3 is CASSGQGNGYTF. CDR3 DNA: TGTGCCAGCAGTGGGCAGGGGAATGGCTACACCTTC.

This chain connects TRBV7-9 to TRBJ1-2; 7 bases map to TRBD1. CDR3 length equals 14 residues. The V gene end was trimmed by 4 bases and the J gene end by 5 bases; junction bases not matched to a gene: 7. The germline gives CDR1 SEHNR, CDR2 FQNEAQ (reference sequence). CDR3 nucleotides: TGTGCCAGCAGCTCCACAGGGGAAGTTTATGGCTACACCTTC. It codes for CASSSTGEVYGYTF.

As concerns this clone: Other DNA sequences in the same sample also yield this CDR3. This sequence joins TRBV18 and TRBJ1-1; 8 nucleotides match TRBD1. The CDR3 runs 14 residues. Germline values: CDR1 KGHSH, CDR2 LQKENI. Trimming cost V 3 bases and J 1 base; bases outside gene matches: 1. The CDR3 is CASSPGQANTEAFF. As DNA, the CDR3 is TGTGCCAGCTCACCGGGACAGGCGAACACTGAAGCTTTCTTT.